A selection of T cell receptor beta chains follows, all from one sample in a study of T-cell memory formation after mild COVID-19. TCRdb itself ran the 5' RACE reads through MiXCR, one entry per CDR3 protein. The table shows hundreds of thousands of distinct CDR3 sequences, with around a quarter occurring only once. Material for sequencing was PBMCs or a T cell subset sorted from them (not recorded which). The receptors come from an adult woman who had mild COVID-19 (a few samples of this study predate the infection). Cell type and time point are not known. CDR3s include the opening cysteine and the closing phenylalanine or tryptophan. The order of the fields is CDR3 protein, CDR3 DNA, J gene, clone size, V gene, D gene. The D gene is left open where the match is weak. Only part of the rows carry a size: once, few, many, or a class if the clone is expanded.

CDR3 protein: CASSLRGRTWGSTDTQYF
CDR3 DNA: TGTGCCAGCAGCTTAAGAGGGAGGACGTGGGGGTCCACAGATACGCAGTATTTT
J gene: TRBJ2-3
clone size: .
V gene: TRBV7-9
D gene: .

CDR3 protein: CATSRDGRNSPLHF
CDR3 DNA: TGTGCCACCAGCAGAGATGGTAGGAATTCACCCCTCCACTTT
J gene: TRBJ1-6
clone size: .
V gene: TRBV15
D gene: .

CDR3 protein: CASSLGGFRDTQYF
CDR3 DNA: TGCGCCAGCAGCTTGGGGGGGTTCAGAGATACGCAGTATTTT
J gene: TRBJ2-3
clone size: .
V gene: TRBV5-1
D gene: .

CDR3 protein: CASTQGNTGELFF
CDR3 DNA: TGTGCCAGTACGCAGGGGAACACCGGGGAGCTGTTTTTT
J gene: TRBJ2-2
clone size: .
V gene: TRBV19
D gene: .

CDR3 protein: CASSVGTGSGQPQHF
CDR3 DNA: TGTGCCAGCAGCGTAGGGACGGGGTCAGGGCAGCCCCAGCATTTT
J gene: TRBJ1-5
clone size: .
V gene: TRBV9
D gene: .

CDR3 protein: CASSFTVFYTEAFF
CDR3 DNA: TGCGCCAGCAGCTTCACAGTTTTTTACACTGAAGCTTTCTTT
J gene: TRBJ1-1
clone size: .
V gene: TRBV5-1
D gene: .

CDR3 protein: CASSFESPDTQYF
CDR3 DNA: TGTGCCAGCAGCTTCGAGAGCCCAGATACGCAGTATTTT
J gene: TRBJ2-3
clone size: .
V gene: TRBV5-6
D gene: .

CDR3 protein: CASSLEASLGFTGELFF
CDR3 DNA: TGTGCCAGCAGCTTGGAGGCCAGTTTAGGGTTCACCGGGGAGCTGTTTTTT
J gene: TRBJ2-2
clone size: few
V gene: TRBV5-4
D gene: .

CDR3 protein: CASSLRVSYNEQFF
CDR3 DNA: TGTGCCAGCAGCTTGCGGGTCTCCTACAATGAGCAGTTCTTC
J gene: TRBJ2-1
clone size: few
V gene: TRBV7-2
D gene: .

CDR3 protein: CASSTTGPGYEQYF
CDR3 DNA: TGCGCCAGCAGCACCACAGGCCCCGGCTACGAGCAGTACTTC
J gene: TRBJ2-7
clone size: .
V gene: TRBV5-1
D gene: .

CDR3 protein: CASSPKTGISGNTIYF
CDR3 DNA: TGTGCCAGCAGTCCAAAGACTGGAATCTCTGGAAACACCATATATTTT
J gene: TRBJ1-3
clone size: .
V gene: TRBV6-5
D gene: .

CDR3 protein: CASTLAGDTQYF
CDR3 DNA: TGTGCCAGCACCCTTGCGGGGGATACGCAGTATTTT
J gene: TRBJ2-3
clone size: .
V gene: TRBV7-9
D gene: .

CDR3 protein: CASSLRDYTF
CDR3 DNA: TGTGCCAGCAGTTTAAGAGACTACACCTTC
J gene: TRBJ1-2
clone size: few
V gene: TRBV12-3/TRBV12-4
D gene: .

CDR3 protein: CASSLGFGYMNTEAFF
CDR3 DNA: TGTGCCAGCAGCTTAGGTTTTGGTTACATGAACACTGAAGCTTTCTTT
J gene: TRBJ1-1
clone size: .
V gene: TRBV7-2
D gene: .

CDR3 protein: CASSFYGDSGNTIYF
CDR3 DNA: TGTGCCAGCAGTTTCTATGGCGACTCTGGAAACACCATATATTTT
J gene: TRBJ1-3
clone size: .
V gene: TRBV12-3/TRBV12-4
D gene: .

CDR3 protein: CAWSWSQLGYGYTF
CDR3 DNA: TGTGCCTGGAGTTGGAGCCAGCTAGGGTATGGCTACACCTTC
J gene: TRBJ1-2
clone size: .
V gene: TRBV30
D gene: .

CDR3 protein: CASSSSPTSARETQYF
CDR3 DNA: TGTGCCAGCAGCTCGAGTCCGACTAGCGCAAGGGAGACCCAGTACTTC
J gene: TRBJ2-5
clone size: few
V gene: TRBV5-5
D gene: TRBD2

CDR3 protein: CATSDPAEGRETQYF
CDR3 DNA: TGTGCCACCAGTGACCCGGCCGAAGGGCGGGAGACCCAGTACTTC
J gene: TRBJ2-5
clone size: few
V gene: TRBV24-1
D gene: .

CDR3 protein: CASSPTTGWKETQYF
CDR3 DNA: TGTGCCAGCAGCCCAACGACAGGGTGGAAAGAGACCCAGTACTTC
J gene: TRBJ2-5
clone size: .
V gene: TRBV7-6
D gene: TRBD1

CDR3 protein: CSAPLNLEAFF
CDR3 DNA: TGCAGTGCTCCCCTTAATCTTGAAGCTTTCTTT
J gene: TRBJ1-1
clone size: .
V gene: TRBV20-1
D gene: .

CDR3 protein: CASSLDAVTYNEQFF
CDR3 DNA: TGCGCCAGCAGCTTAGATGCGGTCACCTACAATGAGCAGTTCTTC
J gene: TRBJ2-1
clone size: .
V gene: TRBV5-1
D gene: .